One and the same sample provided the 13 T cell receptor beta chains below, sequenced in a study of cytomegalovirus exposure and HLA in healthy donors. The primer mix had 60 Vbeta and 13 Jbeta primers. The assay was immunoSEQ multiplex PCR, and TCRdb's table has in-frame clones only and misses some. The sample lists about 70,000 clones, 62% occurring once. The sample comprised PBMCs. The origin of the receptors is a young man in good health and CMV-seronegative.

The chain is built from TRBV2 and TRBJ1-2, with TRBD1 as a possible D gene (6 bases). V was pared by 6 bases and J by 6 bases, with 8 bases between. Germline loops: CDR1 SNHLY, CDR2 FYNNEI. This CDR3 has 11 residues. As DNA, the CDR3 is TGTGCCAGCAGCCGGACAGATGGCTACACCTTC. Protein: CASSRTDGYTF. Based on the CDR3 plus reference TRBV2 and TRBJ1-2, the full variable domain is EPEVTQTPSHQVTQMGQEVILRCVPISNHLYFYWYRQILGQKVEFLVSFYNNEISEKSEIFDDQFSVERPDGSNFTLKIRSTKLEDSAMYFCASSRTDGYTFGSGTRLTVV.

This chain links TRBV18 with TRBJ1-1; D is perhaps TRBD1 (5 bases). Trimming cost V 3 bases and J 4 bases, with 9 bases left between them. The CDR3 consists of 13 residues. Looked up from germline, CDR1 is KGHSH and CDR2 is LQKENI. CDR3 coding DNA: TGTGCCAGCTCACCTCAGGGTGGCACTGAAGCTTTCTTT. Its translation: CASSPQGGTEAFF.

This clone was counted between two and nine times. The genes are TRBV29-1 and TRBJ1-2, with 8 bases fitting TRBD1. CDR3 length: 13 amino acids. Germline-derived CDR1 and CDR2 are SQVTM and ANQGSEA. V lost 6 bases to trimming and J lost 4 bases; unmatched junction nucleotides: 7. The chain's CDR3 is CSVDRGFPYGYTF. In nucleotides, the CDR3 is TGCAGCGTCGACAGGGGATTCCCCTATGGCTACACCTTC.

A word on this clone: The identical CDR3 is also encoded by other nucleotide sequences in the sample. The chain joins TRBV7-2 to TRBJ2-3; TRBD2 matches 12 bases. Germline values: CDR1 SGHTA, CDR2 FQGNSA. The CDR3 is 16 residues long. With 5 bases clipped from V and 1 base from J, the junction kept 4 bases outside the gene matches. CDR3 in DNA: TGTGCCAGCAGCCCTAGGACTAGCGGGGGCACAGATACGCAGTATTTT. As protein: CASSPRTSGGTDTQYF.

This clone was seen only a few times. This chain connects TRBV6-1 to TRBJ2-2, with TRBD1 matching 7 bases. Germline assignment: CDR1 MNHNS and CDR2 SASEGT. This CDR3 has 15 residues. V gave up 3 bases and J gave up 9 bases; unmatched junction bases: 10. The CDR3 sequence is CASSDAARGNRELFF. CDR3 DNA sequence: TGTGCCAGCAGTGATGCAGCCAGGGGGAATAGGGAGCTGTTTTTT.

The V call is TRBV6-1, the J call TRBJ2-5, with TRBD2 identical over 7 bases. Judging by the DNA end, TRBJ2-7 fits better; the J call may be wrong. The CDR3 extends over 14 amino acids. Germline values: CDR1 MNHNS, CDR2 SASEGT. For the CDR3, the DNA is TGTGCCAGCAGTTTCAGCGGGGTGACCTACGAGCAGTACTTC. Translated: CASSFSGVTYEQYF.

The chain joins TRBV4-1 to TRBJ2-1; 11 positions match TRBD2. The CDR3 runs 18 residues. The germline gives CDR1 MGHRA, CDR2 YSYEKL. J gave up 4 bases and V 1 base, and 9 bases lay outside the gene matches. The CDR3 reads CASSQVVAGGPSYNEQFF. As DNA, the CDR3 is TGCGCCAGCAGCCAAGTAGTAGCGGGGGGGCCGAGTTACAATGAGCAGTTCTTC.

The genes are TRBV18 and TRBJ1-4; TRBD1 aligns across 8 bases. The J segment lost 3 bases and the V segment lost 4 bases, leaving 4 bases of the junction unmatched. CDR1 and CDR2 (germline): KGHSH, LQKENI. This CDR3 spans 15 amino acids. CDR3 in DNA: TGTGCCAGCTCACGGACAGGGAGCTCTAATGAAAAACTGTTTTTT. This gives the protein CASSRTGSSNEKLFF. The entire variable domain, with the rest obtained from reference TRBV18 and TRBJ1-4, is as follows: NAGVMQNPRHLVRRRGQEARLRCSPMKGHSHVYWYRQLPEEGLKFMVYLQKENIIDESGMPKERFSAEFPKEGPSILRIQQVVRGDSAAYFCASSRTGSSNEKLFFGSGTQLSVL.

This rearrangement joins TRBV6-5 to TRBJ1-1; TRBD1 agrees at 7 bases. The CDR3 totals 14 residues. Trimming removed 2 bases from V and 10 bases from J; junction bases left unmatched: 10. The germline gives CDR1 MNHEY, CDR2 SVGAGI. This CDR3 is CASSYDDRAQRAFF. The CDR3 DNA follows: TGTGCCAGCAGTTACGACGACAGGGCACAGCGAGCTTTCTTT.

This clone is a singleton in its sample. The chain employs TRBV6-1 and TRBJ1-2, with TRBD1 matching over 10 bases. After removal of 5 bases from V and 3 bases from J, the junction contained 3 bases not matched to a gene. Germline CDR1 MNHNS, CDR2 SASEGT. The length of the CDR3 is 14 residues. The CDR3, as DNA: TGTGCCAGCAGTAGGACAGGGGGAGACTATGGCTACACCTTC. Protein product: CASSRTGGDYGYTF.

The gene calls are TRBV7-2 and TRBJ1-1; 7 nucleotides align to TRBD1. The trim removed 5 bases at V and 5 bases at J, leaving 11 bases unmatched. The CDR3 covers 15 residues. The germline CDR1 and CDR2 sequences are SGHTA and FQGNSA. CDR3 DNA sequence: TGTGCCAGCAGCCCCCAGGACAGGACGGGGACTGAAGCTTTCTTT. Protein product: CASSPQDRTGTEAFF.

In DNA, the CDR3 is TGTGCCAGCAGTACAGGTAACTACAATGAGCAGTTCTTC. Protein product: CASSTGNYNEQFF. The gene calls are TRBV25-1 and TRBJ2-1, with D maybe TRBD1 (5 bases). Germline values: CDR1 MGHDK, CDR2 SYGVNS. The CDR3 has 13 amino acids. Trimming left V 5 bases short and J 3 bases short, with 8 bases between.

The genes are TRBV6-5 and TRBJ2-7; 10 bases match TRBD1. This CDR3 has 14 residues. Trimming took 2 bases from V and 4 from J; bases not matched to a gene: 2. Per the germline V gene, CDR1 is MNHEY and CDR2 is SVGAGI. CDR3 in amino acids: CASSYRDRGYEQYF. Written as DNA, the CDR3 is TGTGCCAGCAGTTACCGGGACAGGGGTTACGAGCAGTACTTC.